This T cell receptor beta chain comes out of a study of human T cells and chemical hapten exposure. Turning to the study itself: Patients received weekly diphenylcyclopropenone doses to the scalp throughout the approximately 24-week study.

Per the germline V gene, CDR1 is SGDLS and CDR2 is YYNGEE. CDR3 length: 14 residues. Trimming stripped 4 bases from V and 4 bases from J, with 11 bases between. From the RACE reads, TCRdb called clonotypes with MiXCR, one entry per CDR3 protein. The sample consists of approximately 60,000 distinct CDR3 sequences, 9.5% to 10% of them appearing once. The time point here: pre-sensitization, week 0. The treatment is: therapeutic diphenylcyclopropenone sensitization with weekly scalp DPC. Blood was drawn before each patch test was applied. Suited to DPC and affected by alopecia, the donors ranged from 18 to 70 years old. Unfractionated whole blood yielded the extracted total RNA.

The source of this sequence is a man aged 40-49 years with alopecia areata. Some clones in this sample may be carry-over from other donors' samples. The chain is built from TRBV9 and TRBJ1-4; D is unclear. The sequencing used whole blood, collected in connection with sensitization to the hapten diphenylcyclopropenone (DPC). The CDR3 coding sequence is TGTGCCAGCAGCCGACTGGACCGTAATGAAAAACTGTTTTTT. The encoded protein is CASSRLDRNEKLFF.